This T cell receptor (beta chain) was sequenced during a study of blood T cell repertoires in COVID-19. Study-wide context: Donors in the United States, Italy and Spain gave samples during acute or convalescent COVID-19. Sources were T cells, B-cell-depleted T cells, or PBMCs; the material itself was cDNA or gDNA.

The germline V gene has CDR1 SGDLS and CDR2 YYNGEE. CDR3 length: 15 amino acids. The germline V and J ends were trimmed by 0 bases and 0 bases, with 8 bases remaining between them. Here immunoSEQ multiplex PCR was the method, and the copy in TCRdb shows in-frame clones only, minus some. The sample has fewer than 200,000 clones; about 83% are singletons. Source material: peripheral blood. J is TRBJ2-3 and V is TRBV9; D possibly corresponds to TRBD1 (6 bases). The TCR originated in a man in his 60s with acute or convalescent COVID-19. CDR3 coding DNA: TGTGCCAGCAGCGTAGAGGGGGTCAGCACAGATACGCAGTATTTT. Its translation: CASSVEGVSTDTQYF.